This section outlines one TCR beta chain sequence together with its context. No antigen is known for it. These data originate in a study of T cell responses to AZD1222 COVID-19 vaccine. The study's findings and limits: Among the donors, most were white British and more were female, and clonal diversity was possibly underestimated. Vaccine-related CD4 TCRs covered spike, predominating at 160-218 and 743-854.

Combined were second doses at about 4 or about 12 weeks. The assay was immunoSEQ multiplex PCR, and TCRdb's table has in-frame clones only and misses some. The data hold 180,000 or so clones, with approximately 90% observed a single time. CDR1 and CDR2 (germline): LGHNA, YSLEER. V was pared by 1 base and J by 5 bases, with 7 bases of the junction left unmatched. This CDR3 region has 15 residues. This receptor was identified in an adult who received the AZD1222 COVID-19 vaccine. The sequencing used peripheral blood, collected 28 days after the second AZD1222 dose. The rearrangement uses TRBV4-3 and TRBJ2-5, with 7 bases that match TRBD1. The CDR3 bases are TGCGCCAGCAGCCAAGTGGTAGGGGGCCGGGAGACCCAGTACTTC. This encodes CASSQVVGGRETQYF.